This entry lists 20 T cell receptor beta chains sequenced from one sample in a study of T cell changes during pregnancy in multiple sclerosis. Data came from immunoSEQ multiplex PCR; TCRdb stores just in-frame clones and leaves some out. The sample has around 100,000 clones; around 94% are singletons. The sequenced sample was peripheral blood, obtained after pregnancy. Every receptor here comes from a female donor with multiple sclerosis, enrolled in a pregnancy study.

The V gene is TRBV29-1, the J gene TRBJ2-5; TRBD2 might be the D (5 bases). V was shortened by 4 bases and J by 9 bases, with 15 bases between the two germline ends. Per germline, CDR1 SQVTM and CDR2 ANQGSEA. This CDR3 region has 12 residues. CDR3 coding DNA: TGCAGCGTTGTCGTAGGTGAGAGGGCCCAGTACTTC. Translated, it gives CSVVVGERAQYF.

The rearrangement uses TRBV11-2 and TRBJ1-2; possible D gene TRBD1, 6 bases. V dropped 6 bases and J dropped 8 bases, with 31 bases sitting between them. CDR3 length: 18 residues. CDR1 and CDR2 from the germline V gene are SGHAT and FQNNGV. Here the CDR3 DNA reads TGTGCCAGCAGATCTCCCGGGGGGGACATCGGAGGGGGACTCGGCTACACCTTC. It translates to CASRSPGGDIGGGLGYTF.

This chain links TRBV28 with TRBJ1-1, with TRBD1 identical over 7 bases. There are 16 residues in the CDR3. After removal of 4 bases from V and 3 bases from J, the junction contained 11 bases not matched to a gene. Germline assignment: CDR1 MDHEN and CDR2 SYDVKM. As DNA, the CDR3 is TGTGCCAGCAGTTATGGGACAGCGCCTCCAGACACTGAAGCTTTCTTT. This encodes CASSYGTAPPDTEAFF.

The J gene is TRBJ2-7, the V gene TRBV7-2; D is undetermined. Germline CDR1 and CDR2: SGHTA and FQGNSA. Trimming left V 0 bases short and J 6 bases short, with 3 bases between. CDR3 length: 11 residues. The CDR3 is CASSLAAEQYF. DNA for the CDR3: TGTGCCAGCAGCTTAGCGGCCGAGCAGTACTTC.

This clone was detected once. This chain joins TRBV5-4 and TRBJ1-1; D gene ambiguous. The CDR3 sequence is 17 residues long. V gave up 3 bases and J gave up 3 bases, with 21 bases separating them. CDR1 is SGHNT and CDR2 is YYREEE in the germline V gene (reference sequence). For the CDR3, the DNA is TGTGCCAGCAGCTCCCCTTGGAATGTGGGCAAATACACTGAAGCTTTCTTT. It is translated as CASSSPWNVGKYTEAFF.

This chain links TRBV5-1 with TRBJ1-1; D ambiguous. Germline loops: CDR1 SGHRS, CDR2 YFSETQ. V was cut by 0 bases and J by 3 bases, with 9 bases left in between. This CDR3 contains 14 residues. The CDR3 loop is CASSLVGGDTEAFF. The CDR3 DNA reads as TGCGCCAGCAGCTTGGTTGGAGGAGACACTGAAGCTTTCTTT.

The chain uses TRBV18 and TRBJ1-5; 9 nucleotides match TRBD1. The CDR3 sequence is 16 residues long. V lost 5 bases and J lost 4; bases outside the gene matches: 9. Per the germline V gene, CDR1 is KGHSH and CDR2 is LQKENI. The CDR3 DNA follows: TGTGCCAGCTCAGCAAAACAGGGGGCGAGGAATCAGCCCCAGCATTTT. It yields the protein CASSAKQGARNQPQHF.

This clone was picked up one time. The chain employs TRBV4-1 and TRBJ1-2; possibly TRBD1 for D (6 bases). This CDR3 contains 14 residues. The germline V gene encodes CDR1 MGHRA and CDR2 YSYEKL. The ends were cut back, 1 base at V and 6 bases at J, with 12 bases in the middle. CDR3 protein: CASSQVITGNGYTF. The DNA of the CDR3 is TGCGCCAGCAGCCAAGTAATCACAGGGAATGGCTACACCTTC.

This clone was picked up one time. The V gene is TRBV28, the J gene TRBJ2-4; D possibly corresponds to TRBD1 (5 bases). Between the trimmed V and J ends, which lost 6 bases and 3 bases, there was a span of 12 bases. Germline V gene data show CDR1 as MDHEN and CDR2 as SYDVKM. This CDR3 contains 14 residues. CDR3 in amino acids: CASSEDIVKNIQYF. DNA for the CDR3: TGTGCCAGCAGCGAGGACATTGTCAAAAACATTCAGTACTTC. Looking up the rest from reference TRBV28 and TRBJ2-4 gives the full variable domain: DVKVTQSSRYLVKRTGEKVFLECVQDMDHENMFWYRQDPGLGLRLIYFSYDVKMKEKGDIPEGYSVSREKKERFSLILESASTNQTSMYLCASSEDIVKNIQYFGAGTRLSVL.

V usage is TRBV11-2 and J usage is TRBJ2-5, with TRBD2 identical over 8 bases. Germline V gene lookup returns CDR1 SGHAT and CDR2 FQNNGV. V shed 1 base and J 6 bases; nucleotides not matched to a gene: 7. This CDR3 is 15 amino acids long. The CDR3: CASSLVGGERKTQYF. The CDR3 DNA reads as TGTGCCAGCAGCTTAGTCGGGGGGGAGAGGAAGACCCAGTACTTC.

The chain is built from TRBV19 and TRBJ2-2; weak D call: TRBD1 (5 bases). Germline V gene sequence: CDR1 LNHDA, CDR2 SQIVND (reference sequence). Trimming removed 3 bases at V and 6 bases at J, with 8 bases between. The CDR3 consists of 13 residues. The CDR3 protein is CASSILTAGELFF. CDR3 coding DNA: TGTGCCAGTAGTATCCTGACAGCCGGGGAGCTGTTTTTT.

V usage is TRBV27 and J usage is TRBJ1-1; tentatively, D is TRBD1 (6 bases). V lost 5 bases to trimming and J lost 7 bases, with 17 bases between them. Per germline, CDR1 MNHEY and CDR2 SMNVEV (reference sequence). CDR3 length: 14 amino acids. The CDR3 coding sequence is TGTGCCAGCAGTCCGACTGCCGCACAGGGTGAAGCTTTCTTT. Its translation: CASSPTAAQGEAFF.

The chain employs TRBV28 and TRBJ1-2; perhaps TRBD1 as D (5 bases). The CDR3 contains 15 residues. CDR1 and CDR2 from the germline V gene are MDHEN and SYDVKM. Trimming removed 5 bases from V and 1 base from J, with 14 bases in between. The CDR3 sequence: CASSPDSQLNYGYTF. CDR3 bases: TGTGCCAGCAGTCCCGACAGCCAACTTAACTATGGCTACACCTTC.

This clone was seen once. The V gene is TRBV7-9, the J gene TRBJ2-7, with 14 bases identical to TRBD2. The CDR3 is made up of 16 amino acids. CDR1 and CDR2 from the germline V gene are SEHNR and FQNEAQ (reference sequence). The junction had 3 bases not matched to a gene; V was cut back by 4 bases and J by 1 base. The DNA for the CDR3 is TGTGCCAGCAGCTCAGGGACTAGCGGGAGTTCCTACGAGCAGTACTTC. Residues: CASSSGTSGSSYEQYF. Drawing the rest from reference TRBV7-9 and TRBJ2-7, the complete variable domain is DTGVSQNPRHKITKRGQNVTFRCDPISEHNRLYWYRQTLGQGPEFLTYFQNEAQLEKSRLLSDRFSAERPKGSFSTLEIQRTEQGDSAMYLCASSSGTSGSSYEQYFGPGTRLTVT.

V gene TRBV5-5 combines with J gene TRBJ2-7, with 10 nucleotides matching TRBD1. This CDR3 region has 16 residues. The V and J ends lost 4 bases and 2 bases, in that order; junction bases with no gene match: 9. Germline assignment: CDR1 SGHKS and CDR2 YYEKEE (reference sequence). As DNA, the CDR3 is TGTGCCAGCAGCCCAAGGTTCGGACAGGGGGCCTACGAGCAGTACTTC. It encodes CASSPRFGQGAYEQYF.

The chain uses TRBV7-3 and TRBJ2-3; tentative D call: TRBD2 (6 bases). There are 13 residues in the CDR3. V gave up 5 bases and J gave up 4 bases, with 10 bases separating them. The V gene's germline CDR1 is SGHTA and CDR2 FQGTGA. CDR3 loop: CASSPRGADTQYF. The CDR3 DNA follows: TGTGCCAGCAGCCCACGCGGGGCAGATACGCAGTATTTT.

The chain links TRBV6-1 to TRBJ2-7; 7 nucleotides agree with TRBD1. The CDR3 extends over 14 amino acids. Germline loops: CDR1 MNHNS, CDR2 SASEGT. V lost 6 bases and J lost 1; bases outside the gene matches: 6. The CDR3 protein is CASRGTDVSYEQYF. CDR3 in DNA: TGTGCCAGCAGAGGGACAGATGTTTCCTACGAGCAGTACTTC.

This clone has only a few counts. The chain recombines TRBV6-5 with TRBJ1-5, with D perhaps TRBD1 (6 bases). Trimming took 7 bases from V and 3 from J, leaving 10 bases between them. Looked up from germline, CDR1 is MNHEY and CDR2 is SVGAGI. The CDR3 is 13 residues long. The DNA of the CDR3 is TGTGCCAGCAAGCGACAGGACAATCAGCCCCAGCATTTT. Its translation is CASKRQDNQPQHF.

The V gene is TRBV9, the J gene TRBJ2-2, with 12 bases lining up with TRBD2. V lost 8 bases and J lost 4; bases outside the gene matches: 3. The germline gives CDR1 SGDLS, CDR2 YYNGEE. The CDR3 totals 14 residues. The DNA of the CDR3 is TGTGCCAGTAGACTAGCGGGAGCCACCGGGGAGCTGTTTTTT. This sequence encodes CASRLAGATGELFF.

The CDR3 DNA reads TGTGCCAGCAGTGAGAACAGGGGCCACCAAGAGACCCAGTACTTC. It translates to CASSENRGHQETQYF. This rearrangement joins TRBV6-1 to TRBJ2-5, with TRBD1 matching over 7 bases. CDR1 is MNHNS and CDR2 is SASEGT in the germline V gene. The CDR3 is 15 residues long. Germline trimming cut 3 bases from V and 0 bases from J; bases unmatched to any gene: 4.